These T cell receptor beta chains were read from a single sample in a study of cytomegalovirus exposure and HLA in healthy donors. Repertoires were generated with immunoSEQ multiplex PCR, while TCRdb's copy carries only in-frame clones and drops some. Among over 130,000 clones listed, about 60% were seen once. The sample was PBMCs. These receptors all stem from a woman aged 55-70 years in good health and CMV-seropositive. Both conserved end residues are part of each CDR3. D genes are given only for firm matches. Where a row states a size, it is once, few, many or the class of an expanded clone; other rows omit it.

DNA,CDR3,J,D,V,size
TGTGCCAGCAGTTACTCCGGTAGCAATCAGCCCCAGCATTTT,CASSYSGSNQPQHF,TRBJ1-5,.,TRBV6-5,once
TGTGCCAGCAGTCTCGACAGGGTTTCGGGATCCAATGAGCAGTTCTTC,CASSLDRVSGSNEQFF,TRBJ2-1,TRBD1,TRBV27,.
TGCGCCAGCAGCGAGGGACTCGAACCTAATACGCAGTATTTT,CASSEGLEPNTQYF,TRBJ2-3,.,TRBV5-1,.
TGTGCCAGCAGCCTTTCCGGGACTAGTGTATTCTACGAGCAGTACTTC,CASSLSGTSVFYEQYF,TRBJ2-7,TRBD2,TRBV5-6,.
TGTGCCAGCAGCGTGGCACAGGGGCTGTACCAAGAGACCCAGTACTTC,CASSVAQGLYQETQYF,TRBJ2-5,TRBD1,TRBV9,few
TGTGCCATCAGTGAGAGAACCTATAGCAATCAGCCCCAGCATTTT,CAISERTYSNQPQHF,TRBJ1-5,.,TRBV10-3,.
TGTGCCAGCTCACCAACTCAGGGGAAGGGGGAGCTGTTTTTT,CASSPTQGKGELFF,TRBJ2-2,.,TRBV18,.
TGTGCCAGCAGCCTCCGGGACAGCTCTGGAAACACCATATATTTT,CASSLRDSSGNTIYF,TRBJ1-3,TRBD1,TRBV7-2,.
TGTGCCAGCAGCCCAGGGACTAACCAAGAGACCCAGTACTTC,CASSPGTNQETQYF,TRBJ2-5,TRBD2,TRBV5-4,few
TGTGCCAGCAGTTTCCGGGTAAACACTGAAGCTTTCTTT,CASSFRVNTEAFF,TRBJ1-1,.,TRBV28,.
TGTGCCGGGGCGGGACAGTGGGCAGGACCTTCTGGAAACACCATATATTTT,CAGAGQWAGPSGNTIYF,TRBJ1-3,TRBD1,TRBV7-9,.
TGCGCCAGCAGCTCGAACGCCGCCGGCTATGGCTACACCTTC,CASSSNAAGYGYTF,TRBJ1-2,.,TRBV5-1,.
TGCGCCAGCAGCCAAAGGGCTAGCGGGGGCACAGATACGCAGTATTTT,CASSQRASGGTDTQYF,TRBJ2-3,TRBD2,TRBV4-1,.
TGTGCCAGCTCAACCCCAGATGAGCAGTTCTTC,CASSTPDEQFF,TRBJ2-1,.,TRBV18,.
TGTGCCAGCAGCTTAGGGGACAGGGGGTATGAGACCCAGTACTTC,CASSLGDRGYETQYF,TRBJ2-5,TRBD1,TRBV7-2,.
TGTGCCAGCAGCTTAACTAGCGGTCCCTACGAGCAGTACTTC,CASSLTSGPYEQYF,TRBJ2-7,.,TRBV7-3,.
TGTGCCAGCAGCTTAGTGAACAGGGGATTTGATGGCTACACCTTC,CASSLVNRGFDGYTF,TRBJ1-2,TRBD1,TRBV13,once
TGCGCCAGCAGCCAAGGAAGGGGAATTAGCAATCAGCCCCAGCATTTT,CASSQGRGISNQPQHF,TRBJ1-5,.,TRBV4-3,.
TGTGCCAGCAGTCGAACAGACTCGGGACTAGCGGGAGTTCAACTCGAGCAGTACTTC,CASSRTDSGLAGVQLEQYF,TRBJ2-7,TRBD2,TRBV28,few
TGCAGCGTGGGAGAGAGGCGGTACTCAGATACGCAGTATTTT,CSVGERRYSDTQYF,TRBJ2-3,.,TRBV29-1,.
TGTGCCAGCAGCAATCCGGGACAGGGAAGGGGGGGGACTGAAGCTTTCTTT,CASSNPGQGRGGTEAFF,TRBJ1-1,TRBD1,TRBV4-2,.
TGCGCCAGTCGGCGGGGGGGGCCTTCGGAGACCCAGTACTTC,CASRRGGPSETQYF,TRBJ2-5,TRBD2,TRBV5-1,.
TGTGCCAGCAGTTTACGTCTGAACACTGAAGCTTTCTTT,CASSLRLNTEAFF,TRBJ1-1,.,TRBV27,.
TGTGCCAGCAGCTGGGACAGAACTAACTATGGCTACACCTTC,CASSWDRTNYGYTF,TRBJ1-2,TRBD1,TRBV6-6,.
TGTGCCATCAGTGAGTCAAGCCACGCCCAAGAGACCCAGTACTTC,CAISESSHAQETQYF,TRBJ2-5,.,TRBV10-3,.
TGTGCCTGGGGCATGAGACAATTCTCTGGAAACACCATATATTTT,CAWGMRQFSGNTIYF,TRBJ1-3,.,TRBV30,.
TGTGCCAGCAGGGATCGAGGGGAGGGGCAGCCCCAGCATTTT,CASRDRGEGQPQHF,TRBJ1-5,.,TRBV2,.
TGTGCCAGTGGCGCCGAGACAGAATCAAAAGGCTACACCTTC,CASGAETESKGYTF,TRBJ1-2,.,TRBV27,few
TGTGCCAGTAGTATAGGTCAGGAGGCCTATGGCTACACCTTC,CASSIGQEAYGYTF,TRBJ1-2,.,TRBV19,.
TGTGCCAGCAGCCACTCGGGACTAGCGGGAGGGTGGTCCTACAATGAGCAGTTCTTC,CASSHSGLAGGWSYNEQFF,TRBJ2-1,TRBD2,TRBV5-8,.
TGTGCCAGCAGGCTTTATCGGGACAGGGTTGGGGCTAATGAGCAGTTCTTC,CASRLYRDRVGANEQFF,TRBJ2-1,TRBD1,TRBV27,few
TGTGCCAGCAGCTTTCGCGAAACCTACGAGCAGTACTTC,CASSFRETYEQYF,TRBJ2-7,.,TRBV5-6,once
TGTGCCTGGAGTGCCTACAGGGACATCTTAAATTCACCCCTCCACTTT,CAWSAYRDILNSPLHF,TRBJ1-6,.,TRBV30,.
TGTGCCAGCAGTTACCGGACAGGGGCGGACGGCTACACCTTC,CASSYRTGADGYTF,TRBJ1-2,TRBD1,TRBV6-5,few
TGTGCCAGCAGCCGTGGACTAGTACAGAACACCGGGGAGCTGTTTTTT,CASSRGLVQNTGELFF,TRBJ2-2,TRBD2,TRBV5-4,.
TGTGCCAGTAGTCTTAGCGGAAGCTCCTACAATGAGCAGTTCTTC,CASSLSGSSYNEQFF,TRBJ2-1,.,TRBV19,.
TGTGCCAGCAGCTTATTAGCGGGGGGGAACACCGGGGAGCTGTTTTTT,CASSLLAGGNTGELFF,TRBJ2-2,TRBD2,TRBV7-9,.
TGTGCCAGCAGCTTAACCGGGACTCGGTCCTACAATGAGCAGTTCTTC,CASSLTGTRSYNEQFF,TRBJ2-1,.,TRBV7-3,.